One sample yielded the 21 T cell receptor beta chains listed below, sequenced in a study of blood T cell repertoires in COVID-19. Only in-frame clones appear in the TCRdb table, and some are missing; sequencing was by immunoSEQ multiplex PCR. The table records some 97,000 clones, more than 75% of them present only once. Material: peripheral blood. All receptors derive from a human donor in a cohort sampled during active COVID-19.

The genes are TRBV30 and TRBJ2-7; TRBD1 matches 7 bases. V lost 0 bases, J lost 6 bases, and 8 bases stayed unmatched. From germline, CDR1 is GTSNPN and CDR2 SVGIG (reference sequence). The CDR3 is 14 residues long. CDR3 residues: CAWSVLAGGPEQYF. The DNA of the CDR3 is TGTGCCTGGAGTGTACTGGCAGGGGGTCCCGAGCAGTACTTC. The whole variable domain, filled in from reference TRBV30 and TRBJ2-7, reads SQTIHQWPATLVQPVGSPLSLECTVEGTSNPNLYWYRQAAGRGLQLLFYSVGIGQISSEVPQNLSASRPQDRQFILSSKKLLLSDSGFYLCAWSVLAGGPEQYFGPGTRLTVT.

This clone came up once. The chain combines TRBV3-1 (or the pseudogene TRBV3-2) with TRBJ2-3; 11 bases agree with TRBD2. The CDR3 covers 17 residues. Per the germline V gene, CDR1 is LGHDT and CDR2 is YNNKEL (reference sequence). V was pared by 4 bases and J by 0 bases, with 6 bases of the junction left unmatched. CDR3 region: CASSRRLAGSSTDTQYF. For the CDR3, the DNA is TGTGCCAGCAGCCGACGACTAGCGGGGTCTAGCACAGATACGCAGTATTTT.

This rearrangement joins TRBV7-9 to TRBJ1-1, with 7 bases aligning to TRBD1. With V trimmed by 3 bases and J by 1 base, 5 bases remained unmatched. Germline V lookup: CDR1 SEHNR, CDR2 FQNEAQ (reference sequence). The CDR3 is made up of 15 amino acids. CDR3 in amino acids: CASSFRDSANTEAFF. Written as DNA, the CDR3 is TGTGCCAGCAGCTTCCGGGACAGTGCGAACACTGAAGCTTTCTTT.

The chain uses TRBV6-5 and TRBJ2-1; TRBD1 might be the D (6 bases). Trimming left V 7 bases short and J 1 base short, with 11 bases between. The CDR3 covers 14 residues. Germline CDR1 and CDR2: MNHEY and SVGAGI. CDR3: CASTNRASYNEQFF. The CDR3 bases are TGTGCCAGCACAAACAGGGCATCCTACAATGAGCAGTTCTTC.

The chain links TRBV19 to TRBJ1-5; possible D gene TRBD1, 6 bases. The CDR3 runs to 16 residues. Germline CDR1 LNHDA, CDR2 SQIVND (reference sequence). Trimming removed 0 bases at V and 7 bases at J, with 16 bases between. CDR3 DNA: TGTGCCAGTAGTATAGATCAGCAGGGGTGGAAACAGCCCCAGCATTTT. Translated, it gives CASSIDQQGWKQPQHF.

The chain links TRBV3-1 (or the pseudogene TRBV3-2) to TRBJ1-1, with no clear D. The germline V gene has CDR1 LGHDT and CDR2 YNNKEL (reference sequence). This CDR3 is built from 13 residues. Trimming pared 1 base from V and 8 bases from J, leaving 11 bases between. The CDR3: CASSQGHPGEAFF. In DNA form, the CDR3 reads TGTGCCAGCAGCCAAGGACATCCGGGAGAAGCTTTCTTT.

This clone has only one observation. The chain carries TRBV3-1 (or the pseudogene TRBV3-2) and TRBJ1-1, with D uncertain. CDR1 and CDR2 (germline): LGHDT, YNNKEL (reference sequence). Trimming cost V 1 base and J 3 bases, with 12 bases left between them. This CDR3 has 15 residues. CDR3 loop: CASSQAGVGDTEAFF. DNA for the CDR3: TGTGCCAGCAGCCAAGCCGGGGTCGGAGACACTGAAGCTTTCTTT.

This chain links TRBV7-2 with TRBJ1-1; 7 nucleotides agree with TRBD1. CDR1 and CDR2 from the germline V gene are SGHTA and FQGNSA. The CDR3 runs 15 residues. V was pared by 5 bases and J by 0 bases, with 6 bases of the junction left unmatched. The CDR3 sequence: CASSRMGQMNTEAFF. CDR3 nucleotides: TGTGCCAGCAGCCGTATGGGACAGATGAACACTGAAGCTTTCTTT.

The rearrangement joins TRBV11-3 to TRBJ2-3, with D unclear. CDR1 is SGHNT, CDR2 YENEEA, per germline. Trimming cost V 1 base and J 0 bases, with 5 bases left between them. The CDR3 spans 14 residues. CDR3 loop: CASSLVASTDTQYF. The DNA of the CDR3 is TGTGCCAGCAGCTTAGTGGCTAGCACAGATACGCAGTATTTT. Drawing the rest from reference TRBV11-3 and TRBJ2-3, the complete variable domain is EAGVVQSPRYKIIEKKQPVAFWCNPISGHNTLYWYLQNLGQGPELLIRYENEEAVDDSQLPKDRFSAERLKGVDSTLKIQPAELGDSAVYLCASSLVASTDTQYFGPGTRLTVL.

The V call is TRBV11-2, the J call TRBJ2-7; no clear D. The CDR3 extends over 11 amino acids. The V gene's germline CDR1 is SGHAT and CDR2 FQNNGV. Trimming pared 5 bases from V and 3 bases from J, leaving 5 bases between. DNA of the CDR3: TGTGCCAGCAGCGTCCACTACGAGCAGTACTTC. Amino acids: CASSVHYEQYF.

In the case of this clone: Other DNA sequences in this sample translate to the same CDR3. This chain links TRBV5-1 with TRBJ1-1, with D possibly matching TRBD1 (6 bases). CDR1 is SGHRS and CDR2 is YFSETQ in the germline V gene. V dropped 4 bases and J dropped 1 base, with 11 bases sitting between them. The CDR3 has 14 residues. CDR3 DNA: TGCGCCAGCAGCCTCGGCAGGGGGAACACTGAAGCTTTCTTT. It codes for CASSLGRGNTEAFF.

The chain joins TRBV11-2 to TRBJ1-1, with D maybe TRBD1 (5 bases). Per germline, CDR1 SGHAT and CDR2 FQNNGV. The length of the CDR3 is 13 residues. The V and J ends lost 2 bases and 5 bases respectively, with 9 bases between them. The CDR3 sequence is CASSLRGGTEAFF. CDR3 in DNA: TGTGCCAGCAGCTTAAGGGGTGGGACTGAAGCTTTCTTT.

The rearrangement links TRBV27 to TRBJ2-1; TRBD2 might be the D (5 bases). Looked up from germline, CDR1 is MNHEY and CDR2 is SMNVEV (reference sequence). This CDR3 contains 14 residues. V was clipped by 8 bases and J by 5 bases, with 16 bases between them. The CDR3 is CASSGVQINNEQFF. CDR3 nucleotides: TGTGCCAGCTCCGGGGTACAGATAAACAATGAGCAGTTCTTC.

V gene TRBV15 combines with J gene TRBJ2-2, with no clear D. Germline loops: CDR1 LNHNV, CDR2 YYDKDF (reference sequence). The CDR3 has 12 amino acids. Between the trimmed V and J ends, which lost 4 bases and 7 bases, there was a span of 7 bases. The CDR3 bases are TGTGCCACCAGCACTCGTCTCGGGGAGCTGTTTTTT. Amino acids: CATSTRLGELFF.

This chain links TRBV18 with TRBJ1-2, with D possibly TRBD1 on 5 matching bases. The CDR3 is 15 residues long. The V end lost 3 bases, the J end lost 4 bases, and 15 bases lay between the germline ends. Germline CDR1 is KGHSH and CDR2 is LQKENI. The CDR3 nucleotides are TGTGCCAGCTCACCGAATCCGCAACAGGTCTATGGCTACACCTTC. Protein product: CASSPNPQQVYGYTF.

The V and J genes are TRBV4-1 and TRBJ1-1; D gene uncertain. The V end lost 3 bases, the J end lost 10 bases, and 15 bases lay between the germline ends. CDR3 size: 13 residues. Germline V gives CDR1 MGHRA, CDR2 YSYEKL. CDR3 region: CASSHAGRLGAFF. In DNA form, the CDR3 reads TGCGCCAGCAGCCATGCCGGCAGGTTAGGAGCTTTCTTT.

The chain is built from TRBV7-6 and TRBJ2-1; D perhaps matches TRBD1 (6 bases). The CDR3 loop spans 13 amino acids. Germline loops: CDR1 SGHVS, CDR2 FNYEAQ. V lost 3 bases and J 5 bases, leaving 8 bases between the germline ends. This CDR3 is CASSFGGHNEQFF. CDR3 DNA: TGTGCCAGCAGCTTTGGGGGCCACAATGAGCAGTTCTTC. Complete variable domain (other parts from reference TRBV7-6 and TRBJ2-1): GAGVSQSPRYKVTKRGQDVALRCDPISGHVSLYWYRQALGQGPEFLTYFNYEAQQDKSGLPNDRFSAERPEGSISTLTIQRTEQRDSAMYRCASSFGGHNEQFFGPGTRLTVL.

The count of this clone is one. For the CDR3, the DNA is TGTGCCAGCAGCCGGGGACAACAGAACACTGAAGCTTTCTTT. This sequence encodes CASSRGQQNTEAFF. The chain is built from TRBV6-2 or TRBV6-3 and TRBJ1-1, with D perhaps TRBD1 (6 bases). This CDR3 is 14 amino acids long. Germline V gene lookup returns CDR1 MNHEY and CDR2 SVGEGT. The V and J ends lost 6 bases and 1 base respectively, with 12 bases between them.

The genes are TRBV5-1 and TRBJ2-1, with TRBD2 matching 9 bases. Germline trimming cut 4 bases from V and 8 bases from J; bases unmatched to any gene: 13. The length of the CDR3 is 16 residues. Germline values: CDR1 SGHRS, CDR2 YFSETQ. The chain's CDR3 is CASSHAGTSKMDEQFF. The CDR3, as DNA: TGCGCCAGCAGCCACGCCGGGACTAGCAAGATGGATGAGCAGTTCTTC.

V is TRBV7-2 and J is TRBJ2-1, with TRBD2 identical over 10 bases. The length of the CDR3 is 16 residues. Germline CDR1 SGHTA, CDR2 FQGNSA. J was trimmed by 0 bases and V by 5 bases; bases with no gene match: 4. The CDR3 bases are TGTGCCAGCAGCCAACTAGCGGGGAGCTCCTACAATGAGCAGTTCTTC. Translation gives CASSQLAGSSYNEQFF.

For the CDR3, the DNA is TGTGCCAGCAGCTTTAATGGCAGGACTAATGAGCAGTTCTTC. Translated, it gives CASSFNGRTNEQFF. The genes are TRBV11-2 and TRBJ2-1, with D possibly TRBD2 on 5 matching bases. The CDR3 contains 14 residues. The V end lost 3 bases, the J end lost 7 bases, and 13 bases lay between the germline ends. Germline loops: CDR1 SGHAT, CDR2 FQNNGV.